This T cell receptor beta chain was recovered during a study of T cell repertoires in cytomegalovirus infection. The CDR3 is 14 amino acids. Looked up from germline, CDR1 is MNHNS and CDR2 is SASEGT. V was trimmed by 5 bases and J by 2 bases, leaving 11 bases between them. This clonotype was detected only a few times. Its target is not known. TCRdb re-derived calls from the reads in MiXCR, one entry per CDR3 protein. The table has about half a million distinct CDR3 sequences, approximately 46% seen once; the top ten hold roughly two fifths. This specimen was cultured PBMCs, taken from culture after CMV antigen stimulation. The clonotype was recovered from a human donor in good health (CMV status not recorded). Some clones in this sample may be carry-over from other donors' samples. The rearrangement joins TRBV6-1 to TRBJ2-3; D is uncertain. DNA for the CDR3: TGTGCCAGCAGTACCTGGACGGACACAGATACGCAGTATTTT. Translating gives CASSTWTDTDTQYF.